The 5 T cell receptor beta chains presented below share a single source sample, sequenced in a study of T-cell memory formation after mild COVID-19. MiXCR, run by TCRdb on the 5' RACE reads, gives a single entry per CDR3 protein. The sample shows 470,000 or so distinct CDR3 sequences, roughly 18% of them seen only once. The sequenced material came from PBMCs or a T cell subset sorted from them (not recorded which). Receptors originate from an adult woman who had mild COVID-19 (a few samples of this study predate the infection). Cell type and time point are not known.

V is TRBV20-1 and J is TRBJ1-2, with TRBD1 matching 7 bases. V shed 3 bases, J shed 2 bases, and the junction held 12 bases outside the gene matches. This CDR3 is built from 16 residues. Germline CDR1 DFQATT, CDR2 SNEGSKA (reference sequence). The chain's CDR3 is CSASEPIGGANYGYTF. The CDR3 DNA reads as TGCAGTGCTAGTGAACCGATAGGGGGCGCGAACTATGGCTACACCTTC.

The sample holds a few counts of this clonotype. The CDR3 nucleotides are TGTGCCAGTAGTATGTGGGCGGAGGGTATTGACACTGAAGCTTTCTTT. This codes for CASSMWAEGIDTEAFF. The chain recombines TRBV19 with TRBJ1-1; D unclear. This CDR3 spans 16 amino acids. Germline CDR1 and CDR2: LNHDA and SQIVND (reference sequence). With 3 bases removed from V and 3 bases from J, the gap between germline ends came to 17 bases.

J is TRBJ1-1 and V is TRBV7-9; a possible D gene is TRBD1 (6 bases). Germline CDR1 SEHNR, CDR2 FQNEAQ (reference sequence). This CDR3 is 15 amino acids long. Trimming took 5 bases from V and 6 from J, leaving 19 bases between them. The CDR3 nucleotides are TGTGCCAGCAGCCCGCCCCGGGACACAGGACCTGAAGCTTTCTTT. Translating it yields CASSPPRDTGPEAFF.

The table lists this clonotype with a few counts. The CDR3 sequence: CASSLYNPSELFF. DNA for the CDR3: TGTGCCAGCAGCTTATATAATCCATCGGAGCTGTTTTTT. The chain couples TRBV7-3 to TRBJ2-2; no clear D gene. V gave up 2 bases and J gave up 10 bases, with 11 bases separating them. The V gene's germline CDR1 is SGHTA and CDR2 FQGTGA. The CDR3 runs to 13 residues.

This clonotype was found many times. This chain links TRBV5-1 with TRBJ1-4; TRBD1 matches 7 bases. V gave up 7 bases and J gave up 5 bases; unmatched junction bases: 5. In germline, CDR1 is SGHRS, CDR2 YFSETQ. The CDR3 spans 13 residues. This CDR3 reads CASAGTENEKLFF. As DNA, the CDR3 is TGCGCCAGCGCCGGGACAGAGAATGAAAAACTGTTTTTT.